Following are 12 T cell receptor beta chains from one sample sequenced in a study of blood T cell repertoires in COVID-19. Libraries were prepared by immunoSEQ multiplex PCR; TCRdb keeps only in-frame clonotypes and omits some of them. In the table there are 360,000 or so clones, 87% of which are singletons. The specimen was PBMCs or T cells enriched from blood (not recorded which). Receptors originate from a woman between 25 and 40 years old who had recovered from COVID-19.

V usage is TRBV30 and J usage is TRBJ1-2; 8 bases match TRBD1. The CDR3 spans 14 residues. The germline V gene has CDR1 GTSNPN and CDR2 SVGIG (reference sequence). Trimming removed 3 bases from V and 2 bases from J; junction bases left unmatched: 5. The CDR3 here is CAWRDRGGNYGYTF. The DNA for the CDR3 is TGTGCCTGGAGAGACAGGGGCGGGAACTATGGCTACACCTTC.

This clone was recorded once. This sample also contains other DNA sequences that code for the same CDR3. V gene TRBV12-3 or TRBV12-4 combines with J gene TRBJ1-2; TRBD1 might be the D (5 bases). CDR3 size: 13 residues. V dropped 1 base and J dropped 4 bases, with 7 bases sitting between them. CDR3 residues: CASSLEGVYGYTF. The CDR3 DNA follows: TGTGCCAGCAGTTTAGAAGGGGTCTATGGCTACACCTTC.

The chain links TRBV18 to TRBJ2-5; TRBD2 matches 7 bases. This CDR3 is 14 amino acids long. V lost 3 bases, J lost 5 bases, and 6 bases stayed unmatched. Germline V lookup: CDR1 KGHSH, CDR2 LQKENI. The CDR3 loop reads CASSPPGLGETQYF. CDR3 coding DNA: TGTGCCAGCTCACCGCCTGGACTAGGGGAGACCCAGTACTTC.

CDR3 protein: CASSDTPGTANTEAFF. In DNA form, the CDR3 reads TGTGCCAGCAGTGACACCCCGGGGACAGCGAACACTGAAGCTTTCTTT. The chain carries TRBV6-4 and TRBJ1-1; TRBD1 matches at 7 bases. The CDR3 covers 16 residues. In germline, CDR1 is MRHNA, CDR2 SNTAGT. The junction had 7 bases not matched to a gene; V was cut back by 2 bases and J by 1 base.

The chain employs TRBV27 and TRBJ1-4; 10 nucleotides match TRBD1. This CDR3 has 15 amino acids. CDR1 MNHEY and CDR2 SMNVEV come from the germline V gene (reference sequence). V was clipped by 7 bases and J by 8 bases; unmatched bases: 10. CDR3 bases: TGTGCCAGCACCGGATTAGGGACAGGGGAGGAAAAACTGTTTTTT. This encodes CASTGLGTGEEKLFF.

The rearrangement uses TRBV5-5 and TRBJ2-7; 8 bases align to TRBD1. Germline-derived CDR1 and CDR2 are SGHKS and YYEKEE (reference sequence). The CDR3 is 15 amino acids. Trimming at V came to 1 base and at J to 3 bases, leaving 6 bases not matched to a gene. The CDR3 coding sequence is TGTGCCAGCAGCTTGACGGGACAGGCGATCTACGAGCAGTACTTC. Translated: CASSLTGQAIYEQYF.

This clone was seen once. The chain joins TRBV5-4 to TRBJ2-3, with D maybe TRBD1 (5 bases). Deletions cut 3 bases from V and 4 bases from J, with 12 bases between. The germline V gene has CDR1 SGHNT and CDR2 YYREEE (reference sequence). The CDR3 is 14 residues long. As DNA, the CDR3 is TGTGCCAGCAGCTCTTTAGACAGCCCAGATACGCAGTATTTT. Translated, it gives CASSSLDSPDTQYF.

The chain recombines TRBV7-6 with TRBJ2-5; D remains ambiguous. V was trimmed by 2 bases and J by 5 bases, leaving 6 bases between them. The germline gives CDR1 SGHVS, CDR2 FNYEAQ. The CDR3 totals 12 residues. The CDR3 DNA is TGTGCCAGCAGCTTACAGGCGGAGACCCAGTACTTC. This translates into CASSLQAETQYF.

V is TRBV18 and J is TRBJ1-4, with D possibly being TRBD1 (5 bases). CDR1 and CDR2 from the germline V gene are KGHSH and LQKENI. V was clipped by 6 bases and J by 0 bases, with 11 bases between them. This CDR3 region has 15 residues. CDR3 sequence: CASSLDSATNEKLFF. The DNA of the CDR3 is TGTGCCAGCTCGCTAGACAGTGCAACTAATGAAAAACTGTTTTTT. Full variable domain (remainder filled in from reference TRBV18 and TRBJ1-4): NAGVMQNPRHLVRRRGQEARLRCSPMKGHSHVYWYRQLPEEGLKFMVYLQKENIIDESGMPKERFSAEFPKEGPSILRIQQVVRGDSAAYFCASSLDSATNEKLFFGSGTQLSVL.

This sequence joins TRBV5-1 and TRBJ2-1, with D perhaps matching TRBD1 (5 bases). Germline CDR1 reads SGHRS; CDR2 reads YFSETQ. Trimming pared 4 bases from V and 4 bases from J, leaving 15 bases between. This CDR3 comprises 15 residues. CDR3 nucleotides: TGCGCCAGCAGCGACTCAGGACAAAATTACAATGAGCAGTTCTTC. This translates into CASSDSGQNYNEQFF. Together with reference TRBV5-1 and TRBJ2-1, the CDR3 gives the full variable domain: KAGVTQTPRYLIKTRGQQVTLSCSPISGHRSVSWYQQTPGQGLQFLFEYFSETQRNKGNFPGRFSGRQFSNSRSEMNVSTLELGDSALYLCASSDSGQNYNEQFFGPGTRLTVL.

This sequence joins TRBV19 and TRBJ1-2; 7 bases map to TRBD1. Trimming at V came to 3 bases and at J to 4 bases, leaving 14 bases not matched to a gene. The CDR3 is made up of 17 amino acids. Per germline, CDR1 LNHDA and CDR2 SQIVND (reference sequence). The CDR3 coding sequence is TGTGCCAGTAGTATTAGAAAATCGGGACAGCGGATCTATGGCTACACCTTC. Translating it yields CASSIRKSGQRIYGYTF.

The chain combines TRBV28 with TRBJ2-7, with 13 bases that match TRBD2. J was trimmed by 4 bases and V by 5 bases; bases with no gene match: 5. Germline V gives CDR1 MDHEN, CDR2 SYDVKM. The CDR3 totals 15 residues. The CDR3 reads CASSPLTSGRYEQYF. DNA of the CDR3: TGTGCCAGCAGTCCCCTGACTAGCGGGAGGTACGAGCAGTACTTC.